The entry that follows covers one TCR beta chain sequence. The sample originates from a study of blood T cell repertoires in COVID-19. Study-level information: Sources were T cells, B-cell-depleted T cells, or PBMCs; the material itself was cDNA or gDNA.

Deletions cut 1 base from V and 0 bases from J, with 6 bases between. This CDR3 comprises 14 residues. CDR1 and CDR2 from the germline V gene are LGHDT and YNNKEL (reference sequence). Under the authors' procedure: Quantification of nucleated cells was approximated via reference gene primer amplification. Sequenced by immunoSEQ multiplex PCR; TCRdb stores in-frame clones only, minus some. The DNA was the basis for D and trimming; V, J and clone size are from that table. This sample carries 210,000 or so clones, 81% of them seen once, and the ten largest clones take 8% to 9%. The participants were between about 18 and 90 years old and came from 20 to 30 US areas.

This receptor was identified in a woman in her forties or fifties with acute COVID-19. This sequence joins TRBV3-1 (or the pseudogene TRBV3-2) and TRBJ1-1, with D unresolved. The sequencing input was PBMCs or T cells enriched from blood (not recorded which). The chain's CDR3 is CASSQGLMNTEAFF. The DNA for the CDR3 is TGTGCCAGCAGCCAAGGACTGATGAACACTGAAGCTTTCTTT.